The next 10 T cell receptor beta chains were all read from a single sample in a study of T cell responses to AZD1222 COVID-19 vaccine. Generated by immunoSEQ multiplex PCR, the TCRdb table keeps only in-frame clones and is missing some. The table lists about 120,000 clones, about 85% of them singletons. Sample: peripheral blood, taken on day 0 of AZD1222 vaccination. The receptors were gathered from an adult in good health.

For the CDR3, the DNA is TGTGCCAGCGATCGCAGGGGCGGGACCGGGGAGCTGTTTTTT. Amino acids: CASDRRGGTGELFF. The gene calls are TRBV2 and TRBJ2-2; a weak D match, TRBD1 (6 bases). Trimming cost V 8 bases and J 5 bases, with 15 bases left between them. CDR3 length: 14 amino acids. The germline V gene encodes CDR1 SNHLY and CDR2 FYNNEI.

The gene calls are TRBV5-1 and TRBJ1-1; 7 bases fit TRBD1. The CDR3 covers 15 residues. From germline, CDR1 is SGHRS and CDR2 YFSETQ. V lost 5 bases and J lost 4; bases outside the gene matches: 11. CDR3 DNA: TGCGCCAGCAGTCGAACAGGGGATTTAGGCACTGAAGCTTTCTTT. Its protein is CASSRTGDLGTEAFF.

The V call is TRBV11-3, the J call TRBJ1-6; no reliable D call. Trimming pared 5 bases from V and 9 bases from J, leaving 8 bases between. Germline CDR1 is SGHNT and CDR2 is YENEEA. The CDR3 runs 12 residues. The CDR3 reads CASSHRVSPLHF. The CDR3 DNA is TGTGCCAGCAGCCATCGCGTTTCACCCCTCCACTTT.

The V call is TRBV15, the J call TRBJ2-3, with D possibly being TRBD2 (7 bases). Germline lookup yields CDR1 LNHNV and CDR2 YYDKDF (reference sequence). CDR3 length equals 15 residues. V lost 3 bases to trimming and J lost 2 bases, with 12 bases between them. Here the CDR3 reads CATSRGAGDTDTQYF. The CDR3 DNA reads as TGTGCCACCAGCAGGGGGGCGGGGGACACAGATACGCAGTATTTT.

This sequence joins TRBV6-4 and TRBJ2-1; D uncertain. The CDR3 covers 15 residues. V lost 3 bases, J lost 3 bases, and 12 bases lay in between. Germline loops: CDR1 MRHNA, CDR2 SNTAGT. In DNA, the CDR3 is TGTGCCAGCAGTGATCGACTGGTAAACTACAATGAGCAGTTCTTC. It encodes CASSDRLVNYNEQFF.

The chain uses TRBV28 and TRBJ2-5; D might be TRBD2 (5 bases). Trimming pared 2 bases from V and 5 bases from J, leaving 9 bases between. CDR1 is MDHEN, CDR2 SYDVKM, per germline. There are 13 residues in the CDR3. CDR3: CASSLPTGETQYF. Here the CDR3 DNA reads TGTGCCAGCAGTTTACCCACGGGGGAGACCCAGTACTTC.

The genes are TRBV5-4 and TRBJ2-7; D is possibly TRBD2 (5 bases). Germline V gene sequence: CDR1 SGHNT, CDR2 YYREEE (reference sequence). The V gene lost 2 bases and the J gene lost 7 bases, with 10 bases spanning the gap. The CDR3 runs 12 residues. Here the CDR3 DNA reads TGTGCCAGCAGCTTAGATGGGAGTGAGCAGTACTTC. It encodes CASSLDGSEQYF.

This clone has only one observation. V gene TRBV7-9 combines with J gene TRBJ2-1; 10 nucleotides match TRBD2. V lost 5 bases and J lost 8; bases outside the gene matches: 15. The CDR3 runs to 17 residues. In germline, CDR1 is SEHNR, CDR2 FQNEAQ (reference sequence). The CDR3 DNA reads TGTGCCAGCAGCACTGTTTTAGCGGGGGGCCTGTGGGATGAGCAGTTCTTC. Encoded protein: CASSTVLAGGLWDEQFF.

The V and J genes are TRBV6-5 and TRBJ2-5, with a possible D match to TRBD1 (5 bases). This CDR3 spans 15 amino acids. Trimming took off 5 bases at V and 5 bases at J, with 18 bases between the two ends. Looked up from germline, CDR1 is MNHEY and CDR2 is SVGAGI. DNA for the CDR3: TGTGCCAGCAGTAATGGAAGACAGCGAGAGGAGACCCAGTACTTC. Protein sequence: CASSNGRQREETQYF.

In this sample, this clone turned up a few times. This sequence joins TRBV7-9 and TRBJ2-5, with D possibly being TRBD1 or TRBD2 (5 bases each). The V and J ends lost 5 bases and 3 bases respectively, with 13 bases between them. The CDR3 has 14 amino acids. Germline CDR1 SEHNR, CDR2 FQNEAQ (reference sequence). The CDR3 loop reads CASSPRDPKETQYF. DNA for the CDR3: TGTGCCAGCAGCCCCCGGGACCCAAAAGAGACCCAGTACTTC.